These 22 T cell receptor beta chains came from one sample sequenced in a study of cytomegalovirus exposure and HLA in healthy donors. PCR involved 60 Vbeta and 13 Jbeta primers. Sequencing used immunoSEQ multiplex PCR; TCRdb keeps in-frame clones, though not all of them. The data show about 220,000 clones, with less than 85% seen just once and roughly 0.6% held by the top ten. The material sequenced was PBMCs. Receptors were obtained from a man aged 18 to 30 in good health and CMV-seronegative.

The rearrangement links TRBV25-1 to TRBJ2-2; TRBD1 agrees at 10 bases. CDR3 length equals 15 residues. V shed 7 bases and J 5 bases; nucleotides not matched to a gene: 7. Germline V gene data show CDR1 as MGHDK and CDR2 as SYGVNS. CDR3 protein: CASTHDRGRTGELFF. DNA for the CDR3: TGTGCCAGCACTCACGACAGGGGGCGAACCGGGGAGCTGTTTTTT.

CDR3 region: CASSLGADTQYF. Written as DNA, the CDR3 is TGTGCCAGCAGTTTAGGTGCGGATACGCAGTATTTT. V and J are TRBV28 and TRBJ2-3; unclear D gene. This CDR3 has 12 residues. Germline CDR1 reads MDHEN; CDR2 reads SYDVKM. The ends were cut back, 2 bases at V and 6 bases at J, with 6 bases in the middle.

The chain employs TRBV7-9 and TRBJ2-1; TRBD2 agrees at 8 bases. The CDR3 spans 16 residues. V was pared by 5 bases and J by 8 bases, with 14 bases of the junction left unmatched. CDR1 and CDR2 (germline): SEHNR, FQNEAQ (reference sequence). The CDR3 DNA follows: TGTGCCAGCAGCCCTCTGAGCCGGGGGGGTGGTGATGAGCAGTTCTTC. Translating gives CASSPLSRGGGDEQFF. Full variable domain (outside the CDR3, taken from reference TRBV7-9 and TRBJ2-1): DTGVSQNPRHKITKRGQNVTFRCDPISEHNRLYWYRQTLGQGPEFLTYFQNEAQLEKSRLLSDRFSAERPKGSFSTLEIQRTEQGDSAMYLCASSPLSRGGGDEQFFGPGTRLTVL.

The chain is built from TRBV19 and TRBJ1-6; perhaps TRBD1 as D (6 bases). CDR1 and CDR2 from the germline V gene are LNHDA and SQIVND (reference sequence). The CDR3 length is 14 residues. The V end was cut by 3 bases, the J end by 7 bases, with 10 bases between. The CDR3 nucleotides are TGTGCCAGTAGTATCCGGGACACCAATTCACCCCTCCACTTT. It specifies CASSIRDTNSPLHF. The complete variable domain, with remaining parts taken from reference TRBV19 and TRBJ1-6, reads DGGITQSPKYLFRKEGQNVTLSCEQNLNHDAMYWYRQDPGQGLRLIYYSQIVNDFQKGDIAEGYSVSREKKESFPLTVTSAQKNPTAFYLCASSIRDTNSPLHFGNGTRLTVT.

This clone has a handful of counts. Other DNA sequences in this specimen translate into the identical CDR3. V is TRBV14 and J is TRBJ2-1, with 9 bases fitting TRBD1. In germline, CDR1 is SGHDN, CDR2 FVKESK. V lost 2 bases to trimming and J lost 5 bases; unmatched junction nucleotides: 13. This CDR3 is 18 amino acids long. For the CDR3, the DNA is TGTGCCAGCAGCCAATTCTTGACCGGGGACAGGGTGGACAATGAGCAGTTCTTC. This codes for CASSQFLTGDRVDNEQFF.

This clone was picked up a small number of times. The chain couples TRBV6-5 to TRBJ1-2, with 9 bases lining up with TRBD1. The CDR3 length is 16 residues. J was trimmed by 7 bases and V by 4 bases; bases with no gene match: 13. CDR1 is MNHEY and CDR2 is SVGAGI in the germline V gene. The DNA of the CDR3 is TGTGCCAGCAGTTTCGCGAACCCGGGACAGGGTTCTGGCTACACCTTC. The encoded protein is CASSFANPGQGSGYTF.

The rearrangement uses TRBV5-1 and TRBJ2-3; D might be TRBD1 (6 bases). CDR3 length: 15 amino acids. CDR1 is SGHRS and CDR2 is YFSETQ in the germline V gene. V was shortened by 0 bases and J by 4 bases, with 12 bases between the two germline ends. The CDR3 loop reads CASSLAGAGSDTQYF. As DNA, the CDR3 is TGCGCCAGCAGCTTGGCAGGGGCCGGGTCAGATACGCAGTATTTT.

This chain uses TRBV28 with TRBJ1-5; 7 nucleotides agree with TRBD1. Germline assignment: CDR1 MDHEN and CDR2 SYDVKM. CDR3 length: 17 residues. J gave up 11 bases and V 5 bases, and 21 bases lay outside the gene matches. The CDR3 DNA reads TGTGCCAGCAGTCCACGGGAAGGATGGACAGGTAAGGCGGCCCAGCATTTT. This codes for CASSPREGWTGKAAQHF.

The chain uses TRBV30 and TRBJ2-5; D gene uncertain. Trimming removed 0 bases at V and 4 bases at J, with 9 bases between. CDR1 and CDR2 (germline): GTSNPN, SVGIG (reference sequence). This CDR3 spans 13 amino acids. The DNA of the CDR3 is TGTGCCTGGAGTGTACTACGGCCAGAGACCCAGTACTTC. Protein sequence: CAWSVLRPETQYF.

This clone was counted only a few times. V is TRBV7-8 and J is TRBJ2-6; perhaps TRBD2 as D (6 bases). V gave up 3 bases and J gave up 4 bases, with 19 bases separating them. Germline V gives CDR1 SGHVS, CDR2 FQNEAQ. CDR3 length: 18 residues. The CDR3 coding sequence is TGTGCCAGCAGCTTGGATAGGACGCGGGGCGCCGGGGCCAACGTCCTGACTTTC. Amino acid sequence: CASSLDRTRGAGANVLTF. The entire variable domain, with the rest obtained from reference TRBV7-8 and TRBJ2-6, is as follows: GAGVSQSPRYKVAKRGQDVALRCDPISGHVSLFWYQQALGQGPEFLTYFQNEAQLDKSGLPSDRFFAERPEGSVSTLKIQRTQQEDSAVYLCASSLDRTRGAGANVLTFGAGSRLTVL.

The V call is TRBV5-8, the J call TRBJ2-5; maybe TRBD1 (6 bases). V lost 2 bases and J lost 4, with 18 bases in between. The CDR3 covers 16 residues. CDR1 SGHTS and CDR2 YDEGEE come from the germline V gene. CDR3: CASSFPTGLGIETQYF. For the CDR3, the DNA is TGTGCCAGCAGCTTCCCCACAGGGTTGGGGATAGAGACCCAGTACTTC.

The chain links TRBV15 to TRBJ1-1, with no clear D. Trimming pared 3 bases from V and 5 bases from J, leaving 10 bases between. The CDR3 is 13 residues long. In germline, CDR1 is LNHNV, CDR2 YYDKDF (reference sequence). Written as DNA, the CDR3 is TGTGCCACCAGCAGCCATCGGGGTACTGAAGCTTTCTTT. This codes for CATSSHRGTEAFF. Based on the CDR3 plus reference TRBV15 and TRBJ1-1, the full variable domain is DAMVIQNPRYQVTQFGKPVTLSCSQTLNHNVMYWYQQKSSQAPKLLFHYYDKDFNNEADTPDNFQSRRPNTSFCFLDIRSPGLGDTAMYLCATSSHRGTEAFFGQGTRLTVV.

V and J are TRBV7-9 and TRBJ2-7, with TRBD2 matching 8 bases. The CDR3 runs 15 residues. The germline V gene has CDR1 SEHNR and CDR2 FQNEAQ (reference sequence). Trimming cost V 5 bases and J 2 bases; bases outside gene matches: 8. CDR3 loop: CASSPASGPTYEQYF. The CDR3 nucleotides read TGTGCCAGCAGCCCAGCTAGCGGGCCCACCTACGAGCAGTACTTC.

This clone showed up just a few times. The chain has TRBV14 and TRBJ1-2, with D perhaps matching TRBD1 (6 bases). CDR1 is SGHDN and CDR2 is FVKESK in the germline V gene. V gave up 8 bases and J gave up 4 bases, with 14 bases separating them. The CDR3 loop spans 13 amino acids. The CDR3 DNA reads as TGTGCCAGCTCAGGGACATCTTCCTATGGCTACACCTTC. Its protein is CASSGTSSYGYTF.

The V gene is TRBV27, the J gene TRBJ2-7, with TRBD1 matching over 11 bases. In germline, CDR1 is MNHEY, CDR2 SMNVEV (reference sequence). Losses at the gene ends were 7 bases for V and 3 bases for J; bases not matched to a gene: 5. CDR3 length equals 14 residues. CDR3 loop: CASTPGQGVYEQYF. CDR3 coding DNA: TGTGCCAGCACTCCGGGACAGGGGGTCTACGAGCAGTACTTC.

The V and J genes are TRBV10-3 and TRBJ2-1; perhaps TRBD2 as D (6 bases). The V gene's germline CDR1 is ENHRY and CDR2 SYGVKD. The CDR3 is 13 amino acids. V lost 4 bases and J lost 7, with 11 bases in between. DNA for the CDR3: TGTGCCATCAGTGGAGGGACTCTGAATGAGCAGTTCTTC. Translation: CAISGGTLNEQFF.

There are a few counts of this clone. The J gene is TRBJ1-2, the V gene TRBV27; D ambiguous. The CDR3 consists of 13 residues. Germline V gives CDR1 MNHEY, CDR2 SMNVEV (reference sequence). V lost 8 bases to trimming and J lost 4 bases, with 14 bases between them. The CDR3 nucleotides read TGTGCCAGCTTTGGAGAAGATTTCTATGGCTACACCTTC. This gives the protein CASFGEDFYGYTF.

This rearrangement joins TRBV19 to TRBJ2-2; TRBD2 aligns across 13 bases. V lost 4 bases and J lost 4; bases outside the gene matches: 9. The CDR3 is 18 amino acids. Germline V gene lookup returns CDR1 LNHDA and CDR2 SQIVND (reference sequence). The DNA for the CDR3 is TGTGCCAGTAGTAAAGAGATGGGACTAGCGGGACCCACCGGGGAGCTGTTTTTT. It yields the protein CASSKEMGLAGPTGELFF.

This clone was found a few times. The V and J genes are TRBV7-3 and TRBJ2-2, with 8 bases aligning to TRBD1. Germline V gene lookup returns CDR1 SGHTA and CDR2 FQGTGA. V trimming: 1 base; J trimming: 3 bases; junction bases outside the gene matches: 7. This CDR3 contains 17 residues. In DNA, the CDR3 is TGTGCCAGCAGCTTAAGTGGCAGGGGGCGCGACACCGGGGAGCTGTTTTTT. Amino acids: CASSLSGRGRDTGELFF.

The chain links TRBV27 to TRBJ2-5; D is perhaps TRBD2 (6 bases). The CDR3 consists of 16 residues. The V gene's germline CDR1 is MNHEY and CDR2 SMNVEV (reference sequence). Between the trimmed V and J ends, which lost 2 bases and 3 bases, there was a span of 16 bases. Here the CDR3 DNA reads TGTGCCAGCAGTTTAGGCCCGGGAGTTAACGAAGAGACCCAGTACTTC. It encodes CASSLGPGVNEETQYF.

This clone was detected a few times. The chain carries TRBV18 and TRBJ2-1, with 12 positions matching TRBD2. The CDR3 totals 16 residues. Per germline, CDR1 KGHSH and CDR2 LQKENI. V lost 4 bases to trimming and J lost 6 bases; unmatched junction nucleotides: 7. CDR3 sequence: CASSLLLAGGGNEQFF. CDR3 coding DNA: TGTGCCAGCTCACTACTACTAGCGGGAGGTGGCAATGAGCAGTTCTTC.

The rearrangement links TRBV9 to TRBJ2-7; 8 bases agree with TRBD2. V was clipped by 0 bases and J by 11 bases; unmatched bases: 10. Germline values: CDR1 SGDLS, CDR2 YYNGEE. This CDR3 contains 14 residues. The CDR3 sequence: CASSVDASGYKEYF. CDR3 DNA sequence: TGTGCCAGCAGCGTAGATGCTAGCGGGTATAAGGAGTACTTC.